The clone carrying this T cell receptor (beta chain) has only a few counts. The antigen is not known. The source of the sample is a study of human T cells and chemical hapten exposure. Study-level points and caveats: TCRs above 1 in 1000 frequency stayed constant with DPC sensitization.

Deletions cut 6 bases from V and 1 base from J, with 14 bases between. This CDR3 is 15 amino acids long. Germline CDR1 and CDR2: MNHEY and SVGAGI. Unique molecular identifiers were linked by the library to individual cDNA molecules. TCRdb re-analysed the 5' RACE reads in MiXCR, keeping a single row per CDR3 protein. The data show under 100,000 distinct CDR3 sequences, approximately 16% seen once. It was from unfractionated whole blood that total RNA was extracted. The clonotype comes from a female donor in good health. This rearrangement joins TRBV6-5 to TRBJ2-3; tentative D call: TRBD2 (5 bases). CDR3: CASRDLPVGTDTQYF. The CDR3 coding sequence is TGTGCCAGCAGGGACTTACCGGTAGGCACAGATACGCAGTATTTT.